The sequence of this TCR beta chain was determined in a study of T cells after yellow fever vaccination. The germline V and J ends were trimmed by 0 bases and 5 bases, with 13 bases remaining between them. The CDR3 loop spans 15 amino acids. Germline CDR1 and CDR2: SGHAT and FQNNGV. TCRdb analysed the 5' RACE reads with MiXCR anew, one entry per CDR3 protein. The table includes a few hundred thousand distinct CDR3 sequences, 8.1% detected once. The rearrangement uses TRBV11-2 and TRBJ2-5; possible D gene TRBD1, 5 bases. The sample in question was PBMCs, obtained around 45 days after the first yellow fever vaccination. The receptor comes from a man younger than 30 who received the YFV17D yellow fever vaccine. The CDR3 loop reads CASSLDLGRGETQYF. The CDR3 nucleotides read TGTGCCAGCAGCTTAGATCTGGGGCGAGGCGAGACCCAGTACTTC. The complete variable domain, with remaining parts taken from reference TRBV11-2 and TRBJ2-5, reads EAGVAQSPRYKIIEKRQSVAFWCNPISGHATLYWYQQILGQGPKLLIQFQNNGVVDDSQLPKDRFSAERLKGVDSTLKIQPAKLEDSAVYLCASSLDLGRGETQYFGPGTRLLVL.